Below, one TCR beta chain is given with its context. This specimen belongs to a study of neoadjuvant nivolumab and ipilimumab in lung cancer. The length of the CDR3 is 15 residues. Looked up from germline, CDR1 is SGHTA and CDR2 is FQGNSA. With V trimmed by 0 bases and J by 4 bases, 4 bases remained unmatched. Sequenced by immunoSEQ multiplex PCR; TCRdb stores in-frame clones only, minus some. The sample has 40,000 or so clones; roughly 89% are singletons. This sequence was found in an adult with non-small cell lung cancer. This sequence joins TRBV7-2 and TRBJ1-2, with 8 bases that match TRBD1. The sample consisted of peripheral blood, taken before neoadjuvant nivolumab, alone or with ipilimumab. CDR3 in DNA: TGTGCCAGCAGCTTAGCGGCCGGGACAGGCTATGGCTACACCTTC. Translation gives CASSLAAGTGYGYTF.